The 11 T cell receptor beta chains given below trace back to one sample, sequenced in a study of OX40 agonist ivuxolimab in advanced cancers. Libraries were built with the immunoSEQ multiplex PCR assay. This immuneACCESS table, as held by TCRdb, lists in-frame sequences with V and J called but not all clones. Of the missing ones, under half trace to an unresolved V gene in checked studies; the others have no known cause. This sample gives tens of thousands of clones in total; roughly 90% of them show up just once. The ten largest clones take up more than 8.5% of the sample. Sequencing used CD4+ or CD8+ T cells sorted from blood, obtained in a trial of the OX40 agonist ivuxolimab. These receptors were obtained from an adult with an advanced solid tumor such as melanoma, head and neck, liver or kidney cancer.

The chain links TRBV7-2 to TRBJ1-1, with D maybe TRBD1 (5 bases). The CDR3 extends over 12 amino acids. V lost 5 bases, J lost 7 bases, and 11 bases lay in between. The germline CDR1 and CDR2 sequences are SGHTA and FQGNSA. The CDR3 sequence: CASSPGTVEAFF. In nucleotides, the CDR3 is TGTGCCAGCAGCCCTGGGACGGTTGAAGCTTTCTTT.

The chain combines TRBV19 with TRBJ1-4; D is unresolved. Germline V gene sequence: CDR1 LNHDA, CDR2 SQIVND (reference sequence). Trimming took 4 bases from V and 2 from J, leaving 8 bases between them. The CDR3 has 14 residues. CDR3 region: CASSRLETNEKLFF. DNA of the CDR3: TGTGCCAGTAGTAGGCTCGAGACTAATGAAAAACTGTTTTTT.

The chain joins TRBV2 to TRBJ2-1, with TRBD2 identical over 11 bases. The trim removed 2 bases at V and 6 bases at J, leaving 6 bases unmatched. CDR1 is SNHLY and CDR2 is FYNNEI in the germline V gene. The CDR3 is 16 residues long. CDR3 coding DNA: TGTGCCAGCAGTGAACCGAGACTAGCGGGGTTCAATGAGCAGTTCTTC. This encodes CASSEPRLAGFNEQFF.

The chain links TRBV2 to TRBJ2-7; D possibly uses TRBD1 or TRBD2 (5 bases each). Germline V lookup: CDR1 SNHLY, CDR2 FYNNEI. V gave up 8 bases and J gave up 5 bases, with 13 bases separating them. The CDR3 has 12 amino acids. The CDR3 region is CASLGDWNEQYF. The CDR3 DNA follows: TGTGCCAGCCTGGGGGATTGGAACGAGCAGTACTTC.

The CDR3 region has the DNA TGTGCCAGCAGTTTGGGGGGGAGCAATCAGCCCCAGCATTTT. Its translation is CASSLGGSNQPQHF. The rearrangement links TRBV28 to TRBJ1-5, with a weak D call TRBD1 (5 bases). The V and J ends lost 3 bases and 1 base respectively, with 7 bases between them. The germline CDR1 and CDR2 sequences are MDHEN and SYDVKM. The CDR3 runs 14 residues.

The CDR3 region has the DNA TGTGCCAGTAGTATATCTAGGGGAAACTCCTACGAGCAGTACTTC. Residues: CASSISRGNSYEQYF. This sequence joins TRBV19 and TRBJ2-7, with D possibly TRBD1 on 5 matching bases. Germline assignment: CDR1 LNHDA and CDR2 SQIVND (reference sequence). This CDR3 has 15 amino acids. The germline V and J ends were trimmed by 2 bases and 0 bases, with 11 bases remaining between them.

This chain joins TRBV19 and TRBJ2-3; 12 nucleotides line up with TRBD2. Germline trimming cut 10 bases from V and 1 base from J; bases unmatched to any gene: 9. The CDR3 has 16 amino acids. Germline V gene data show CDR1 as LNHDA and CDR2 as SQIVND (reference sequence). CDR3: CAIRLAGAAGTDTQYF. The CDR3 DNA reads as TGTGCCATCCGACTAGCGGGAGCGGCCGGCACAGATACGCAGTATTTT.

This chain links TRBV7-2 with TRBJ2-5, with TRBD2 matching 7 bases. CDR1 is SGHTA, CDR2 FQGNSA, per germline. The CDR3 covers 12 residues. V gave up 1 base and J gave up 9 bases; unmatched junction bases: 2. CDR3 in DNA: TGTGCCAGCAGCTTAGACGCGGGGGCCCAGTACTTC. Its protein is CASSLDAGAQYF.

This clone was picked up a small number of times. The chain links TRBV28 to TRBJ1-6; D unclear. CDR3 length: 16 residues. V shed 3 bases and J shed 8 bases, with 17 bases lying between them. The germline V gene encodes CDR1 MDHEN and CDR2 SYDVKM. DNA for the CDR3: TGTGCCAGCAGTTTGGGAGTCCGGGCGGGATATTCACCCCTCCACTTT. It specifies CASSLGVRAGYSPLHF.

The rearrangement uses TRBV2 and TRBJ2-5, with D unresolved. The CDR3 covers 12 residues. The V end was cut by 2 bases, the J end by 3 bases, with 4 bases between. Germline values: CDR1 SNHLY, CDR2 FYNNEI. The CDR3 sequence: CASSELKETQYF. CDR3 DNA: TGTGCCAGCAGTGAACTGAAAGAGACCCAGTACTTC.

The J gene is TRBJ2-7, the V gene TRBV5-1, with 8 bases that match TRBD2. CDR3 size: 14 residues. With 3 bases clipped from V and 6 bases from J, the junction kept 8 bases outside the gene matches. CDR1 SGHRS and CDR2 YFSETQ come from the germline V gene. The DNA of the CDR3 is TGCGCCAGCAGCTCACAAGCGGGAGCGGGCGAGCAGTACTTC. It codes for CASSSQAGAGEQYF.